The 9 T cell receptor beta chains reported below all come from one sample, sequenced in a study of shared clonotypes between healthy human individuals. CD8 cells classed as naive were CD45RO-negative and positively selected for CCR7, excluding terminally differentiated effector memory CD45RA+ cells. Sequencing was performed with immunoSEQ multiplex PCR; in TCRdb, only in-frame clones are kept and a portion is missing. Here the sample spans millions of clones, more than 85% being singletons. Sequenced sample: naive CD8+ T cells from PBMCs. The origin of the receptors is a man aged 18 to 29 in good health. Some clones in this sample may be carry-over from other donors' samples.

This chain joins TRBV28 and TRBJ2-3, with 9 bases that match TRBD1. CDR3 length: 17 residues. V lost 2 bases to trimming and J lost 3 bases; unmatched junction nucleotides: 9. Germline V gene data show CDR1 as MDHEN and CDR2 as SYDVKM. CDR3 amino acids: CASSLPYGTGRTDTQYF. CDR3 bases: TGTGCCAGCAGTTTACCCTACGGGACAGGGCGAACAGATACGCAGTATTTT. The full variable domain, rest sourced from reference TRBV28 and TRBJ2-3, is DVKVTQSSRYLVKRTGEKVFLECVQDMDHENMFWYRQDPGLGLRLIYFSYDVKMKEKGDIPEGYSVSREKKERFSLILESASTNQTSMYLCASSLPYGTGRTDTQYFGPGTRLTVL.

This chain uses TRBV28 with TRBJ2-5; TRBD1 aligns across 9 bases. The germline CDR1 and CDR2 sequences are MDHEN and SYDVKM. After removal of 5 bases from V and 7 bases from J, the junction contained 8 bases not matched to a gene. CDR3 size: 14 residues. The CDR3 sequence is CASSIDRGSGTQYF. The CDR3 coding sequence is TGTGCCAGCAGTATAGACAGGGGGAGCGGGACCCAGTACTTC.

The chain links TRBV6-1 to TRBJ1-5; no firm D call. The CDR3 sequence is 10 residues long. The V gene lost 8 bases and the J gene lost 8 bases, with 7 bases spanning the gap. The germline V gene encodes CDR1 MNHNS and CDR2 SASEGT. CDR3 nucleotides: TGTGCCAGCCCTTCCGAGCCCCAGCATTTT. Amino acids: CASPSEPQHF.

The chain uses TRBV29-1 and TRBJ2-2, with 7 bases that match TRBD1. Trimming removed 8 bases from V and 7 bases from J; junction bases left unmatched: 7. This CDR3 is built from 12 residues. CDR1 is SQVTM, CDR2 ANQGSEA, per germline. CDR3 in amino acids: CSSTGKVGELFF. CDR3 coding DNA: TGCAGCTCGACAGGGAAGGTCGGGGAGCTGTTTTTT.

Turning to this clone: In the same sample, other DNA sequences code for this CDR3. This rearrangement joins TRBV28 to TRBJ2-7; D tentatively fits TRBD1 or TRBD2 (5 bases each). The CDR3 runs to 12 residues. Trimming removed 6 bases from V and 2 bases from J, with 8 bases in between. Germline-derived CDR1 and CDR2 are MDHEN and SYDVKM. CDR3 sequence (DNA): TGTGCCAGCAGCCTGGGGGCCTACGAGCAGTACTTC. This codes for CASSLGAYEQYF.

This sequence joins TRBV2 and TRBJ2-1; D remains unclear. Germline assignment: CDR1 SNHLY and CDR2 FYNNEI. V lost 0 bases and J lost 1, with 4 bases in between. The CDR3 runs to 14 residues. CDR3 sequence: CASSEAVSYNEQFF. CDR3 sequence (DNA): TGTGCCAGCAGTGAAGCGGTTTCCTACAATGAGCAGTTCTTC.

This sequence joins TRBV7-6 and TRBJ2-2, with a weak D call TRBD1 (6 bases). CDR1 and CDR2 (germline): SGHVS, FNYEAQ. The length of the CDR3 is 14 residues. Trimming removed 5 bases at V and 5 bases at J, with 12 bases between. The DNA of the CDR3 is TGTGCCAGCAGCACTCGGACAGAGACCGGGGAGCTGTTTTTT. It is translated as CASSTRTETGELFF.

The chain carries TRBV14 and TRBJ1-1; no clear D gene. From germline, CDR1 is SGHDN and CDR2 FVKESK. CDR3 length: 17 residues. The V end was cut by 4 bases, the J end by 2 bases, with 20 bases between. The CDR3 DNA sequence: TGTGCCAGCAGCCCGTCGGGAGTCGCAACCTATAACACTGAAGCTTTCTTT. Translating gives CASSPSGVATYNTEAFF.

This clone was seen more than once but under ten times. V and J are TRBV6-5 and TRBJ1-1, with D possibly TRBD1 on 6 matching bases. The CDR3 has 15 amino acids. CDR1 and CDR2 (germline): MNHEY, SVGAGI. V was shortened by 7 bases and J by 4 bases, with 19 bases between the two germline ends. CDR3 region: CASTPQGGWSTEAFF. DNA for the CDR3: TGTGCCAGCACTCCCCAAGGGGGATGGAGCACTGAAGCTTTCTTT.